A selection of T cell receptor beta chains follows, all from one sample in a study of beta chain features in type 1 diabetes. Generated by immunoSEQ multiplex PCR, the TCRdb table keeps only in-frame clones and is missing some. This sample has some 350,000 clones, with roughly 12% found just once. Material: naive CD4+ T cells from blood. These receptors were taken from a woman aged 18-29 years with type 1 diabetes. Each CDR3 is given with its conserved first and last residue. The D gene is left open where the match is weak. Rows may omit the clone size; those that give it use once, few, many or a size class.

>TRBV30|TRBJ2-7|TRBD1|-
TGTGCCTGGAGTGCAGGGGGCAATGTCGCGCAGTACTTC
CAWSAGGNVAQYF
>TRBV9|TRBJ2-1|TRBD1|-
TGTGCCAGCAGCGCCCAGGGGGCTTCCTACAATGAGCAGTTCTTC
CASSAQGASYNEQFF
>TRBV18|TRBJ1-1|-|-
TGTGCCAGCTCACGCAGGGCGGACACTGAAGCTTTCTTT
CASSRRADTEAFF
>TRBV7-2|TRBJ2-5|-|few
TGTGCCAGCAGCCTCCAAGAGACCCAGTACTTC
CASSLQETQYF
>TRBV6-5|TRBJ1-2|-|-
TGTGCCAGCAGTTATGACAGCTATGGCTACACCTTC
CASSYDSYGYTF
>TRBV7-9|TRBJ2-1|-|-
TGTGCCAGCAGCTTAGGACAGTCCTACAATGAGCAGTTCTTC
CASSLGQSYNEQFF
>TRBV29-1|TRBJ2-2|TRBD2|-
TGCAGCGTACCTAGCGGGAGGACGAACACCGGGGAGCTGTTTTTT
CSVPSGRTNTGELFF
>TRBV7-2|TRBJ2-5|-|-
TGTGCCAGCAGCAAAGAACGGAGGGCCGGGGAGACCCAGTACTTC
CASSKERRAGETQYF
>TRBV7-7|TRBJ2-5|-|once
TGTGCCAGCAGCTTAGAGTATACAGGGCGCGGAGAGGAGACCCAGTACTTC
CASSLEYTGRGEETQYF
>TRBV20-1|TRBJ1-2|-|once
TGCAGTGCTAGGCCAGGGTATGGCTACACCTTC
CSARPGYGYTF
>TRBV5-4|TRBJ1-1|TRBD1|few
TGTGCCAGCAGCTCCAGGGGGCGCGACACTGAAGCTTTCTTT
CASSSRGRDTEAFF
>TRBV28|TRBJ1-5|-|-
TGTGCCAGCAGTTTTCCCCTCAAGGGGTTACCCCAGCATTTT
CASSFPLKGLPQHF
>TRBV28|TRBJ1-2|TRBD1|-
TGTGCCAGCAGTCCGGGACAGGGAAGTTATGGCTACACCTTC
CASSPGQGSYGYTF
>TRBV6-1|TRBJ2-2|TRBD2|few
TGTGCCAGCAGTGCGGTGGGGGGGTTCGCGAACACCGGGGAGCTGTTTTTT
CASSAVGGFANTGELFF
>TRBV18|TRBJ2-2|-|-
TGTGCCAGCTCCCCCGCGACGCAGCGCGCGAACACCGGGGAGCTGTTTTTT
CASSPATQRANTGELFF
>TRBV27|TRBJ2-5|TRBD1|once
TGTGCCAGCAGAGGACAGGGTGAAGGGACCCAGTACTTC
CASRGQGEGTQYF
>TRBV5-1|TRBJ1-2|TRBD1|few
TGCGCCAGCAGCCCAAGGACAGGGGGAGGTGGCTACACCTTC
CASSPRTGGGGYTF
>TRBV7-3|TRBJ2-7|-|-
TGTGCCAGCAGCCCAGGACAGTTCGGCGAGCAGTACTTC
CASSPGQFGEQYF
>TRBV19|TRBJ1-1|-|few
TGTGCCAGTAGCCTCGACAGGCGCTATGAAGCTTTCTTT
CASSLDRRYEAFF
>TRBV18|TRBJ2-3|-|-
TGTGCCAGCTCACCGGGAGACGTAATAGATACGCAGTATTTT
CASSPGDVIDTQYF
>TRBV28|TRBJ2-3|-|few
TGTGCCAGCAGTTCTACAGATACGCAGTATTTT
CASSSTDTQYF
>TRBV15|TRBJ2-5|-|few
TGTGCCACCAGCAGAGATCAAATCCAAGAGACCCAGTACTTC
CATSRDQIQETQYF
>TRBV4-1|TRBJ1-1|TRBD1|-
TGCGCCAGCAGCCAAATACTCGGGACAGGGTGGGATAGCACTGAAGCTTTCTTT
CASSQILGTGWDSTEAFF
>TRBV6-5|TRBJ2-1|-|few
TGTGCCAGCAGTCCCGGGGGTGGTGAGCAGTTCTTC
CASSPGGGEQFF
>TRBV6-1|TRBJ2-1|-|-
TGTGCCAGCAGTCCAAGAGGGGGCAATGAGCAGTTCTTC
CASSPRGGNEQFF
>TRBV4-3|TRBJ2-3|-|few
TGCGCCAGCAGCCAAGGAGCAGCGTACGATACGCAGTATTTT
CASSQGAAYDTQYF
>TRBV5-4|TRBJ2-1|TRBD2|few
TGTGCCAGCAGCCCAAGCGGGGGGTCCTACAATGAGCAGTTCTTC
CASSPSGGSYNEQFF
>TRBV19|TRBJ2-3|-|-
TGTGCCAGTAGTAAGGCAGGTCCTTATACGCAGTATTTT
CASSKAGPYTQYF
>TRBV30|TRBJ1-4|-|-
TGTGCCTGGCGGCCGGGAGGGTATGAAAAACTGTTTTTT
CAWRPGGYEKLFF
>TRBV5-1|TRBJ2-3|TRBD2|few
TGCGCCAGCAGCTTGTCGCCGACTAGCGGGAGGGATACGCAGTATTTT
CASSLSPTSGRDTQYF
>TRBV6-5|TRBJ2-5|-|-
TGTGCCAGCAGTTACACGCGGGGCCAAGAGACCCAGTACTTC
CASSYTRGQETQYF
>TRBV11-2|TRBJ1-2|-|few
TGTGCCAGCAGCCCCCCTGCGGGGCCCTATGGCTACACCTTC
CASSPPAGPYGYTF
>TRBV7-9|TRBJ2-7|TRBD2|-
TGTGCCAGCAGCTTTAGGGGAATAGCGGGAGGCCAGGCCTACGAGCAGTACTTC
CASSFRGIAGGQAYEQYF
>TRBV7-3|TRBJ1-1|-|few
TGTGCCAGCTCCGTGGGACAGAACACTGAAGCTTTCTTT
CASSVGQNTEAFF
>TRBV27|TRBJ1-2|-|few
TGTGCCAGCAGTGTACGGGAGAACTATGGCTACACCTTC
CASSVRENYGYTF
>TRBV6-6|TRBJ2-3|TRBD2|few
TGTGCCAGCAGTCCTCAAGCGGGGCTCACAGATACGCAGTATTTT
CASSPQAGLTDTQYF
>TRBV7-2|TRBJ1-2|-|-
TGTGCCAGCAGCTTATGGGGATTAGCGAACTATGGCTACACCTTC
CASSLWGLANYGYTF
>TRBV11-2|TRBJ2-1|-|-
TGTGCCAGCAGCTTAGCCGGAGGCTCCTACAATGAGCAGTTCTTC
CASSLAGGSYNEQFF
>TRBV5-1|TRBJ1-1|-|few
TGCGCCAGCAGCTTCGTAGGCGGTGAAGCTTTCTTT
CASSFVGGEAFF
>TRBV7-9|TRBJ1-1|-|few
TGTGCCAGCAGCTCACAGCCGGGGGGCACTGAAGCTTTCTTT
CASSSQPGGTEAFF
>TRBV18|TRBJ1-1|-|-
TGTGCCAGCTCCGCGGAAAGGGGAAACACTGAAGCTTTCTTT
CASSAERGNTEAFF
>TRBV7-2|TRBJ2-1|-|few
TGTGCCAGCAGCCTGAGTTTTTCTTATGAGCAGTTCTTC
CASSLSFSYEQFF
>TRBV7-9|TRBJ2-1|TRBD2|few
TGTGCCAGCAACCTCCTAGCGGGCGGGTACAATGAGCAGTTCTTC
CASNLLAGGYNEQFF
>TRBV30|TRBJ2-3|-|-
TGTGCCTGGACCCACACTAGCGCGAGGGGGAGAGATACGCAGTATTTT
CAWTHTSARGRDTQYF
>TRBV9|TRBJ1-3|-|few
TGTGCCAGCAACTACGGAACCGGCGGAAACACCATATATTTT
CASNYGTGGNTIYF
>TRBV5-4|TRBJ2-7|-|few
TGTGCCAGCAGCTGGATCGGGGACTTCTCCTACGAGCAGTACTTC
CASSWIGDFSYEQYF
>TRBV5-1|TRBJ2-5|-|-
TGCGCCAGCAGCTTGGCCGTCAACTCGGGGGAGACCCAGTACTTC
CASSLAVNSGETQYF
>TRBV5-1|TRBJ2-3|-|-
TGCGCCAGCAGCTTGGGAAACAGCCCTAGCACAGATACGCAGTATTTT
CASSLGNSPSTDTQYF
>TRBV27|TRBJ1-1|TRBD1|few
TGTGCCAGCAGCACCGGGACAGGGGTGTCCACTGAAGCTTTCTTT
CASSTGTGVSTEAFF
>TRBV4-2|TRBJ1-1|-|-
TGTGCCAGCAGCCAAGACTTTCTCAGGACAGCAGATATGAACACTGAAGCTTTCTTT
CASSQDFLRTADMNTEAFF
>TRBV11-3|TRBJ1-2|-|-
TGTGCCAGCAGCTTAAAAAGGGGATGGGGCTACACCTTC
CASSLKRGWGYTF
>TRBV7-2|TRBJ2-3|-|-
TGTGCCAGCAGACTATCTAATACGCAGTATTTT
CASRLSNTQYF
>TRBV5-4|TRBJ2-3|TRBD2|few
TGTGCCAGCAGCTTGGTAGCGGGAGGGGATACGCAGTATTTT
CASSLVAGGDTQYF
>TRBV15|TRBJ2-3|-|-
TGTGCCACCAGCAGATCTGATACGCAGTATTTT
CATSRSDTQYF
>TRBV18|TRBJ1-1|-|-
TGTGCCAGCTCACTTTATACAGGGAGCTATGAAGCTTTCTTT
CASSLYTGSYEAFF
>TRBV30|TRBJ2-1|-|-
TGTGCCTGGACTAGGGGCCGCAATGAGCAGTTCTTC
CAWTRGRNEQFF
>TRBV2|TRBJ2-1|TRBD1|-
TGTGCCAGCAGCCCGGGACAGGGGATAAATGAGCAGTTCTTC
CASSPGQGINEQFF
>TRBV27|TRBJ2-7|-|-
TGTGCCAGCAGTCCTAGGCCGTACGAGCAGTACTTC
CASSPRPYEQYF
>TRBV7-2|TRBJ2-5|TRBD1|many
TGTGCCAGCACCAGGGACAGGCAAGAGACCCAGTACTTC
CASTRDRQETQYF